This is a list of T cell receptor beta chains from one sample in a study of T cell clonotyping in hematopoietic cell transplantation. The protocol was immunoSEQ multiplex PCR, while the TCRdb copy is restricted to in-frame clones and leaves out a portion. The repertoire has more than 9,000 clones, around 90% of them found once; the top ten carry about 0.79%. The sequenced material came from peripheral blood mononuclear cells. The receptors here all came from a woman aged 45-65 years in good health. Some clones in this sample may be carry-over from other donors' samples. CDR3s include the opening cysteine and the closing phenylalanine or tryptophan. The D gene is left open where the match is weak. Some rows have no size entry. The others give once, few or many, or a class for an expanded clone.

. TRBJ2-1 TRBD1 TRBV29-1 CSVDEEAGTGVDNEQFF TGCAGCGTTGATGAGGAGGCCGGGACAGGGGTCGACAATGAGCAGTTCTTC
. TRBJ1-1 . TRBV5-8 CASSWTPAASGEAFF TGTGCCAGCAGCTGGACTCCCGCCGCCTCTGGGGAAGCTTTCTTT
. TRBJ1-1 TRBD1 TRBV7-9 CASSITGGRGTEAFF TGTGCCAGCAGCATCACAGGGGGCCGGGGCACTGAAGCTTTCTTT
. TRBJ1-3 . TRBV7-9 CASSLADNSGNTIYF TGTGCCAGCAGCTTAGCCGACAACTCTGGAAACACCATATATTTT
once TRBJ1-1 . TRBV4-2 CASSQDRRGNTEAFF TGTGCCAGCAGCCAAGATAGGCGGGGGAACACTGAAGCTTTCTTT
. TRBJ2-2 TRBD1 TRBV7-3 CASSSRQGISGELFF TGTGCCAGCAGCTCCCGACAGGGAATTTCCGGGGAGCTGTTTTTT
. TRBJ2-2 . TRBV19 CASRSARGLFNGELFF TGTGCCAGTAGATCAGCCAGGGGTTTATTTAACGGGGAGCTGTTTTTT
. TRBJ2-2 TRBD2 TRBV27 CASSLAGGRITGELFF TGTGCCAGCAGTCTAGCGGGGGGCCGGATCACCGGGGAGCTGTTTTTT
. TRBJ1-6 . TRBV7-2 CASSYGTSYNSPLHF TGTGCCAGCAGCTACGGGACCTCCTATAATTCACCCCTCCACTTT
. TRBJ1-2 . TRBV7-2 CASSFLGVVPGYTF TGTGCCAGCAGCTTTTTGGGGGTCGTACCTGGCTACACCTTC
. TRBJ1-1 . TRBV25-1 CASSPHNTEAFF TGTGCCAGCAGTCCCCATAACACTGAAGCTTTCTTT
. TRBJ1-1 . TRBV30 CAWSRGAPNLNTEAFF TGTGCCTGGAGTAGGGGGGCCCCAAACCTTAACACTGAAGCTTTCTTT
. TRBJ1-2 . TRBV6-5 CASSYERGRDGYGYTF TGTGCCAGCAGTTACGAGCGGGGGAGAGACGGCTATGGCTACACCTTC
. TRBJ2-5 . TRBV7-2 CASSRGKGETQYF TGTGCCAGCAGCAGGGGAAAGGGTGAGACCCAGTACTTC
. TRBJ1-1 . TRBV30 CAWSEWTNTEAFF TGTGCCTGGAGTGAGTGGACGAACACTGAAGCTTTCTTT
. TRBJ1-1 . TRBV28 CASSLLRDNAEAFF TGTGCCAGCAGTTTGTTAAGGGATAACGCTGAAGCTTTCTTT
. TRBJ2-6 . TRBV4-2 CASSQSGTPNSGANVLTF TGTGCCAGCAGCCAATCAGGGACGCCGAACTCTGGGGCCAACGTCCTGACTTTC
. TRBJ2-7 . TRBV2 CASSEPFTYEQYF TGTGCCAGCAGTGAGCCGTTTACTTACGAGCAGTACTTC